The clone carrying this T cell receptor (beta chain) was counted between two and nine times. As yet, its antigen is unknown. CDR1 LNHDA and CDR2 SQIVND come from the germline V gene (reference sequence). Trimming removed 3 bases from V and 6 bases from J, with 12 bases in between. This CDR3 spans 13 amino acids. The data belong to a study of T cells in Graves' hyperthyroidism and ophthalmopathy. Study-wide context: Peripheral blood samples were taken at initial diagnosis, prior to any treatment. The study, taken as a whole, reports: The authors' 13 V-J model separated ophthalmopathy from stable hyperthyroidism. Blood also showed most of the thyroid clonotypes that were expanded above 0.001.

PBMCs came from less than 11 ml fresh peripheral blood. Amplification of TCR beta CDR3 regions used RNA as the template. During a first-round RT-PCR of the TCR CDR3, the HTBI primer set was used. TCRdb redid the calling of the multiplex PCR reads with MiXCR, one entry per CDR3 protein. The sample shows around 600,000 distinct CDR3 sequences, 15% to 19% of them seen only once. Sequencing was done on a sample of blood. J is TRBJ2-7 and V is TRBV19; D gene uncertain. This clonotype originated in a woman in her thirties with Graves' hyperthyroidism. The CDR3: CASSIQYKGEQYF. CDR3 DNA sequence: TGTGCCAGTAGTATCCAGTACAAAGGCGAGCAGTACTTC.